This TCR beta chain was identified during a study of T cell clonality in common variable immunodeficiency. Regarding the study as a whole: Common variable immunodeficiency TCR beta sequences reportedly had fewer deletions and N-nucleotide insertions. Compared with healthy controls, CVID subjects showed increased TCRbeta clonality, mostly in about a third.

Libraries were prepared by immunoSEQ multiplex PCR; TCRdb keeps only in-frame clonotypes and omits some of them. This repertoire holds about 74,000 clones, and none appear only once. This clone was detected many times. The target antigen is unknown. From the germline J gene comes the end of the CDR3, since the read stops 3 residues before it. V was shortened by 4 bases and J by 3 bases, with 10 bases between the two germline ends. The CDR3 extends over 13 amino acids. From germline, CDR1 is SGHVS and CDR2 FNYEAQ. The sample comprised peripheral blood mononuclear cells. The genes are TRBV7-6 and TRBJ2-7, with unresolved D. This sequence was found in a person between 18 and 75 years old in good health. The DNA read from the CDR3 is TGTGCCAGCAGCTCCCCACCTATCTACGAG. This translates into CASSSPPIYE. The complete CDR3 sequence is CASSSPPIYEQYF. Together with reference TRBV7-6 and TRBJ2-7, the CDR3 gives the full variable domain: GAGVSQSPRYKVTKRGQDVALRCDPISGHVSLYWYRQALGQGPEFLTYFNYEAQQDKSGLPNDRFSAERPEGSISTLTIQRTEQRDSAMYRCASSSPPIYEQYFGPGTRLTVT.